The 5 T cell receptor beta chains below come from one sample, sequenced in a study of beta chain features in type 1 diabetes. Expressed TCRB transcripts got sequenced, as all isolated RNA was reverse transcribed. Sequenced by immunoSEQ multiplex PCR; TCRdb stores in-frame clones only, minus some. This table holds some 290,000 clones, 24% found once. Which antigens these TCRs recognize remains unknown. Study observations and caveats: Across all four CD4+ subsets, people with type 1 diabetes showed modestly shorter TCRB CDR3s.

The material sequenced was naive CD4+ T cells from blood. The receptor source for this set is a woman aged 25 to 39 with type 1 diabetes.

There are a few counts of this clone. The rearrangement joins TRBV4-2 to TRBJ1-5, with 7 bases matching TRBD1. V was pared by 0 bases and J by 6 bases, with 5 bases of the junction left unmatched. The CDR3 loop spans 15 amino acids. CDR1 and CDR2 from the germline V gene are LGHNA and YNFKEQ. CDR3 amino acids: CASSQDKGGSQPQHF. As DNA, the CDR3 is TGTGCCAGCAGCCAAGATAAAGGGGGCAGTCAGCCCCAGCATTTT.

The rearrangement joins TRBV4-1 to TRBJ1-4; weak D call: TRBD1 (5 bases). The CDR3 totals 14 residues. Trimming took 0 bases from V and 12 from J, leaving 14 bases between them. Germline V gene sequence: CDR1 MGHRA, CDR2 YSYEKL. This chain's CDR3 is CASSQEGVSGQLFF. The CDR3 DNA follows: TGCGCCAGCAGCCAAGAAGGGGTGAGCGGGCAACTGTTTTTT.

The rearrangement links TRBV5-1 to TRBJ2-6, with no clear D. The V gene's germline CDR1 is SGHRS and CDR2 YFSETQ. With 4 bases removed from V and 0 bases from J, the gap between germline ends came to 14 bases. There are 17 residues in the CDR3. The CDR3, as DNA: TGCGCCAGCAGCCCCGACGGAGTGTTCTCTGGGGCCAACGTCCTGACTTTC. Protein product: CASSPDGVFSGANVLTF.

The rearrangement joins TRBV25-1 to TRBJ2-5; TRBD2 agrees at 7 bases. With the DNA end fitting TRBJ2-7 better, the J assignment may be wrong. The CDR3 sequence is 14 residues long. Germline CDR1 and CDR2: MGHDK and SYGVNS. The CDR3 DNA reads TGTGCCAGCAGTGAAGGCGGGAGCTCCTACGAGCAGTACTTC. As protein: CASSEGGSSYEQYF.

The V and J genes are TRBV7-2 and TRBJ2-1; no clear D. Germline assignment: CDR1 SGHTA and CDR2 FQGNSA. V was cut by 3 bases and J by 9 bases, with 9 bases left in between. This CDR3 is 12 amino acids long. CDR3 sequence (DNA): TGTGCCAGCAGCTTTAAGAACATTGAGCAGTTCTTC. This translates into CASSFKNIEQFF.